This T cell receptor (beta chain) was captured in a study of blood T cell repertoires in COVID-19. Study context: There were acute and convalescent COVID-19 samples, and they came from the United States, Italy and Spain. T cells, B-cell-depleted T cells, or PBMCs provided the cDNA or gDNA that served as material.

The CDR3 is made up of 16 amino acids. The germline gives CDR1 MNHNY, CDR2 SVGAGI (reference sequence). V was pared by 0 bases and J by 5 bases, with 6 bases of the junction left unmatched. In the authors' workflow: Amplification of reference gene primers was used by the study to estimate nucleated cell counts. Data came from immunoSEQ multiplex PCR; TCRdb stores just in-frame clones and leaves some out. V, J and clone size are those of that table, while D and trimming were read from the DNA. The table has fewer than 350,000 clones, approximately 86% seen once. The chain links TRBV6-6 to TRBJ2-5; 10 nucleotides align to TRBD2. This receptor was identified in a man between 18 and 35 years old with active or convalescent COVID-19. Sequencing was carried out using peripheral blood. The CDR3 protein is CASSYSNSGGPETQYF. Written as DNA, the CDR3 is TGTGCCAGCAGTTACTCGAATAGCGGGGGGCCGGAGACCCAGTACTTC.